This entry lists 27 T cell receptor beta chains sequenced from one sample in a study of PD-1 blockade in classical Hodgkin lymphoma. Using immunoSEQ multiplex PCR, the repertoire was profiled, and TCRdb retains in-frame clones only, with some absent. The sample lists about 110,000 clones; 80% to 90% were seen once. There was relapse after autologous stem cell transplantation in every patient, and there was variation in brentuximab vedotin exposure. Sequencing used peripheral blood mononuclear cells (PBMCs), obtained before the second cycle of nivolumab. These receptors were collected from a human donor with classical Hodgkin lymphoma.

The rearrangement links TRBV4-3 to TRBJ1-2; D not resolved. Germline V gene sequence: CDR1 LGHNA, CDR2 YSLEER. The CDR3 extends over 15 amino acids. The ends were cut back, 0 bases at V and 4 bases at J, with 12 bases in the middle. This CDR3 reads CASSQDGPRAYGYTF. In DNA form, the CDR3 reads TGCGCCAGCAGCCAAGATGGGCCAAGGGCCTATGGCTACACCTTC.

The chain joins TRBV9 to TRBJ2-1, with 9 nucleotides matching TRBD2. CDR3 size: 15 residues. Germline V lookup: CDR1 SGDLS, CDR2 YYNGEE. V was pared by 4 bases and J by 9 bases, with 11 bases of the junction left unmatched. CDR3 residues: CASSPAPAGGGEQFF. The CDR3 DNA reads TGTGCCAGCAGCCCCGCCCCGGCGGGGGGGGGTGAGCAGTTCTTC.

The J gene is TRBJ2-1, the V gene TRBV12-5; 7 bases map to TRBD2. This CDR3 comprises 13 residues. Germline V gene data show CDR1 as LGHNT and CDR2 as FRNRAP. V lost 1 base and J lost 8; bases outside the gene matches: 2. CDR3 in amino acids: CASGLGLAYEQFF. As DNA, the CDR3 is TGTGCTAGTGGTTTGGGACTAGCCTATGAGCAGTTCTTC.

The chain uses TRBV7-9 and TRBJ1-2; TRBD1 matches 7 bases. CDR3 size: 14 residues. The V and J ends lost 5 bases and 4 bases, in that order; junction bases with no gene match: 7. Germline CDR1 reads SEHNR; CDR2 reads FQNEAQ (reference sequence). Here the CDR3 reads CASSDQGGSYGYTF. In DNA form, the CDR3 reads TGTGCCAGCAGCGATCAAGGGGGCAGCTATGGCTACACCTTC.

The chain joins TRBV5-6 to TRBJ2-7; D remains ambiguous. The CDR3 length is 14 residues. CDR1 and CDR2 from the germline V gene are SGHDT and YYEEEE. The V end lost 2 bases, the J end lost 0 bases, and 9 bases lay between the germline ends. The CDR3 region has the DNA TGTGCCAGCAGCTTACTGCCGAGCTCCTACGAGCAGTACTTC. Its translation: CASSLLPSSYEQYF.

V usage is TRBV5-1 and J usage is TRBJ2-7, with TRBD2 identical over 10 bases. With V trimmed by 4 bases and J by 6 bases, 7 bases remained unmatched. The CDR3 sequence is 14 residues long. Germline lookup yields CDR1 SGHRS and CDR2 YFSETQ. The CDR3, as DNA: TGCGCCAGCAGCGGTCTAGCGGGAGTTCGCGAGCAGTACTTC. Its translation is CASSGLAGVREQYF.

V and J are TRBV19 and TRBJ1-2; 7 nucleotides line up with TRBD1. With V trimmed by 7 bases and J by 0 bases, 17 bases remained unmatched. CDR1 is LNHDA and CDR2 is SQIVND in the germline V gene (reference sequence). The CDR3 is made up of 18 amino acids. The CDR3, as DNA: TGTGCCAGTACCCCCGTCACAGGGGCCGCAGGGGCTAACTATGGCTACACCTTC. Protein product: CASTPVTGAAGANYGYTF. The full variable domain, in which reference TRBV19 and TRBJ1-2 provide the parts outside the CDR3, is DGGITQSPKYLFRKEGQNVTLSCEQNLNHDAMYWYRQDPGQGLRLIYYSQIVNDFQKGDIAEGYSVSREKKESFPLTVTSAQKNPTAFYLCASTPVTGAAGANYGYTFGSGTRLTVV.

DNA of the CDR3: TGTGCCAGCTCACCAAGAATCACCCCGGGGGCGAGGGAGACCCAGTACTTC. Translating gives CASSPRITPGARETQYF. The chain uses TRBV18 and TRBJ2-5; D may match TRBD1 or TRBD2 (6 bases each). Per the germline V gene, CDR1 is KGHSH and CDR2 is LQKENI. The length of the CDR3 is 17 residues. Trimming left V 2 bases short and J 5 bases short, with 21 bases between.

This chain joins TRBV27 and TRBJ2-2; D is possibly TRBD1 (5 bases). CDR3 length: 15 amino acids. The germline CDR1 and CDR2 sequences are MNHEY and SMNVEV (reference sequence). Trimming took 0 bases from V and 3 from J, leaving 8 bases between them. CDR3 sequence: CASSLSRVYTGELFF. CDR3 bases: TGTGCCAGCAGTTTATCCAGGGTATACACCGGGGAGCTGTTTTTT.

The chain carries TRBV28 and TRBJ1-4; D perhaps matches TRBD1 (5 bases). This CDR3 contains 16 residues. Germline V gene sequence: CDR1 MDHEN, CDR2 SYDVKM. V lost 2 bases and J 6 bases, leaving 16 bases between the germline ends. In DNA, the CDR3 is TGTGCCAGCAGTTTAAATGGGGCAGGGACGGATGAAAAACTGTTTTTT. This gives the protein CASSLNGAGTDEKLFF.

This chain joins TRBV7-9 and TRBJ1-1; D is ambiguous. The V and J ends lost 5 bases and 5 bases respectively, with 12 bases between them. CDR3 length: 13 residues. Per the germline V gene, CDR1 is SEHNR and CDR2 is FQNEAQ (reference sequence). The CDR3 DNA follows: TGTGCCAGCAGCCTCGGAGTAGGGACTGAAGCTTTCTTT. Translation gives CASSLGVGTEAFF.

The chain joins TRBV11-2 to TRBJ2-3, with 10 nucleotides matching TRBD2. The CDR3 extends over 16 amino acids. The J segment lost 3 bases and the V segment lost 4 bases, leaving 7 bases of the junction unmatched. Looked up from germline, CDR1 is SGHAT and CDR2 is FQNNGV. The CDR3 DNA follows: TGTGCCAGCAGCTCCACTAGCGGGGTCGGTACAGATACGCAGTATTTT. Protein sequence: CASSSTSGVGTDTQYF.

The rearrangement links TRBV19 to TRBJ2-1; maybe TRBD2 (6 bases). CDR1 is LNHDA and CDR2 is SQIVND in the germline V gene (reference sequence). This CDR3 comprises 15 residues. The ends were cut back, 4 bases at V and 7 bases at J, with 17 bases in the middle. CDR3 nucleotides: TGTGCCAGTAGTAGGACTCGGCGGGACCCGAATGAGCAGTTCTTC. Translation: CASSRTRRDPNEQFF.

The CDR3 loop reads CASRDSVGYIQYF. The DNA of the CDR3 is TGTGCCTCCCGAGACTCGGTCGGGTACATTCAGTACTTC. The chain employs TRBV6-1 and TRBJ2-4, with unresolved D. The ends were cut back, 11 bases at V and 8 bases at J, with 19 bases in the middle. The CDR3 contains 13 residues. Germline V CDR1 and CDR2: MNHNS, SASEGT.

The J gene is TRBJ1-4, the V gene TRBV6-6; D is uncertain. With 7 bases removed from V and 8 bases from J, the gap between germline ends came to 20 bases. The CDR3 is made up of 15 amino acids. The germline V gene has CDR1 MNHNY and CDR2 SVGAGI (reference sequence). In DNA form, the CDR3 reads TGTGCCAGCATGAAGCCCCGTGGCGGTGGGGAAAAACTGTTTTTT. Residues: CASMKPRGGGEKLFF.

The J gene is TRBJ2-3, the V gene TRBV5-1, with 13 bases that match TRBD2. The CDR3 loop spans 16 amino acids. Germline loops: CDR1 SGHRS, CDR2 YFSETQ. After removal of 6 bases from V and 3 bases from J, the junction contained 7 bases not matched to a gene. CDR3 in amino acids: CASKTSGRGLTDTQYF. The CDR3 region has the DNA TGCGCCAGCAAAACTAGCGGGAGGGGCTTAACAGATACGCAGTATTTT.

The CDR3 DNA reads TGTGCCTGGAGTGTGACAGGTTGGCAGAGGCCCTACGAGCAGTACTTC. As protein: CAWSVTGWQRPYEQYF. The chain combines TRBV30 with TRBJ2-7; a weak D match, TRBD1 (6 bases). Germline lookup yields CDR1 GTSNPN and CDR2 SVGIG (reference sequence). The CDR3 contains 16 residues. V was pared by 0 bases and J by 2 bases, with 17 bases between.

The V call is TRBV2, the J call TRBJ2-3; D gene unclear. The CDR3 has 12 amino acids. Germline V CDR1 and CDR2: SNHLY, FYNNEI. Trimming took off 1 base at V and 6 bases at J, with 5 bases between the two ends. DNA for the CDR3: TGTGCCAGCAGTGAAGGTCGGGATACGCAGTATTTT. Translated: CASSEGRDTQYF.

CDR3 sequence: CASSLARVAGRNYNEQFF. DNA of the CDR3: TGCGCCAGCAGCTTGGCCAGAGTAGCGGGAAGAAACTACAATGAGCAGTTCTTC. The chain is built from TRBV5-1 and TRBJ2-1, with 8 nucleotides matching TRBD2. Germline V CDR1 and CDR2: SGHRS, YFSETQ. J gave up 3 bases and V 0 bases, and 11 bases lay outside the gene matches. This CDR3 comprises 18 residues.

The gene calls are TRBV7-2 and TRBJ2-5, with unresolved D. Trimming removed 2 bases from V and 0 bases from J, with 19 bases in between. The CDR3 runs 18 residues. The germline V gene encodes CDR1 SGHTA and CDR2 FQGNSA. In DNA, the CDR3 is TGTGCCAGCAGCTTAAGTGGCCGGGCGACGTGGTACCAAGAGACCCAGTACTTC. As protein: CASSLSGRATWYQETQYF.

This clone has just one count. This chain links TRBV27 with TRBJ2-7; 15 bases are shared with TRBD2. Trimming removed 4 bases from V and 4 bases from J; junction bases left unmatched: 14. CDR3 length: 19 residues. CDR1 is MNHEY and CDR2 is SMNVEV in the germline V gene (reference sequence). This CDR3 is CASSSGLAGGPVGLYEQYF. DNA for the CDR3: TGTGCCAGCAGTTCCGGACTAGCGGGAGGGCCTGTAGGTCTTTACGAGCAGTACTTC.

CDR3 in amino acids: CASSGLAGADTQYF. The DNA of the CDR3 is TGTGCCAGCAGCGGACTAGCGGGAGCAGATACGCAGTATTTT. This chain uses TRBV6-5 with TRBJ2-3, with 13 bases that match TRBD2. The V segment lost 6 bases and the J segment 4 bases; nucleotides outside the gene matches: 1. This CDR3 comprises 14 residues. CDR1 MNHEY and CDR2 SVGAGI come from the germline V gene.

The sample holds one count of this clone. This chain connects TRBV19 to TRBJ1-5; no clear D gene. In germline, CDR1 is LNHDA, CDR2 SQIVND (reference sequence). V lost 0 bases and J 4 bases, leaving 13 bases between the germline ends. The CDR3 length is 16 residues. The CDR3 reads CASSIELVRANQPQHF. For the CDR3, the DNA is TGTGCCAGTAGTATAGAGCTCGTGAGGGCTAATCAGCCCCAGCATTTT.

J is TRBJ2-7 and V is TRBV27; 7 bases agree with TRBD1. The CDR3 runs to 13 residues. J was trimmed by 3 bases and V by 4 bases; bases with no gene match: 3. Looked up from germline, CDR1 is MNHEY and CDR2 is SMNVEV (reference sequence). The CDR3 DNA reads TGTGCCAGCAGTTATACAGGGGACTACGAGCAGTACTTC. Protein product: CASSYTGDYEQYF.

CDR3 region: CASTKMGIWGNQPQHF. CDR3 sequence (DNA): TGTGCCAGCACCAAGATGGGGATCTGGGGCAATCAGCCCCAGCATTTT. The rearrangement links TRBV5-6 to TRBJ1-5, with D unclear. V lost 6 bases to trimming and J lost 2 bases, with 18 bases between them. In germline, CDR1 is SGHDT, CDR2 YYEEEE. The CDR3 length is 16 residues.

The chain carries TRBV5-4 and TRBJ2-1; 8 positions match TRBD1. CDR1 and CDR2 from the germline V gene are SGHNT and YYREEE (reference sequence). The CDR3 is 15 amino acids. The J segment lost 6 bases and the V segment lost 1 base, leaving 6 bases of the junction unmatched. CDR3 loop: CASSLRTGGLNEQFF. In nucleotides, the CDR3 is TGTGCCAGCAGCTTGCGTACAGGGGGGCTCAATGAGCAGTTCTTC.

Here the CDR3 DNA reads TGTGCCAGCAGTTCCCCGGGACAGGGATTCACAGATACGCAGTATTTT. Translating it yields CASSSPGQGFTDTQYF. The genes are TRBV28 and TRBJ2-3; 9 bases map to TRBD1. V trimming: 4 bases; J trimming: 2 bases; junction bases outside the gene matches: 7. The CDR3 totals 16 residues. Per the germline V gene, CDR1 is MDHEN and CDR2 is SYDVKM.